The sequence of this T cell receptor beta chain was determined in a study of CD8+ T cells in alopecia areata (dated by TCRdb to the late 2010s). General notes on the study: High-throughput TCRbeta sequencing was used to examine T cell clonal expansion in alopecia areata in both the C3H/HeJ mouse model and human patients. Scalp clonality was compared among normal scalp (n=4), patchy alopecia areata scalp (n=8), and alopecia totalis/universalis scalp (n=8). RNA was extracted with the PAXgene miRNA kit for fixed scalp, the miRNeasy kit for PBMCs, and the RNeasy kit for mouse skin. Scalp tissue and sorted CD4+ and CD8+ peripheral blood T cells from patchy and totalis/universalis alopecia areata patients and from healthy controls were covered by human TCRbeta sequencing. TCRbeta CDR3 regions were amplified by immunoSEQ multiplex PCR using 35 Vbeta forward and 13 Jbeta reverse primers. Findings and caveats that apply to the study as a whole: Resident alphabeta T cells in normal human skin are also sequenced, complicating scalp TCR repertoire analysis, unlike mouse skin dominated by gammadelta T cells. Shared TCR sequences between patients were less evident than in mice, which may be partly attributable to HLA diversity in the patient population. Lesional scalp, especially in alopecia totalis/universalis, showed higher clonality and more expanded CD8+ clones than normal scalp, suggesting antigenic drive.

About this clone itself: It has no known antigen specificity. No clone much larger than this one lies a single base away; base qualities are absent.

Library prep was done by the immunoSEQ multiplex PCR assay. RNA was extracted from all samples and reverse transcribed into cDNA as template for TCR sequencing. First-strand cDNA was synthesized with SuperScript III using a 2:1 mix of oligo-dT and random hexamers. A synthetic immune receptor repertoire was used to assess amplification bias, and residual bias was removed computationally. Processing in the source paper ran as follows. Raw reads were preprocessed for error removal, and CDR3 was defined according to IMGT conventions as running from the conserved cysteine to phenylalanine. Clonality was computed by normalizing Shannon entropy by log2 of the number of productive unique TCRs and subtracting the result from 1. Whether scalp clones were CD4 or CD8 was inferred by matching scalp TCRbeta sequences against CD4 and CD8 repertoires sorted from blood. What TCRdb holds here is the immuneACCESS table cut down to in-frame rearrangements. Part of the clones is not present; checked against another copy, under half of the missing clones reflect an unresolved V gene, and the others are unexplained. V and J calls and clone size are given by that table; D and trimming were obtained from the DNA. A total of 37,000 or so clones appear in this sample, nearly 55% of them only once. The leading ten clones occupy approximately 1.8% of the sample.

Trimming costs V 1 base and J 4 bases, and their ends lie 10 bases apart. From the cysteine through the phenylalanine, the CDR3 covers 14 amino acids. CDR3 DNA is the only sequence kept; it has 42 bases, read in frame from the first base. In the germline V gene, CDR1 corresponds to SGHVS and CDR2 to FQNEAQ. In five patients from the biomarker study, an additional sort separated CD25+CD127- cells out of the CD4+ cells. From alopecia areata patients, peripheral blood was collected along with lesional scalp punch biopsies. PBMCs were isolated by density centrifugation and stained for CD3, CD4 and CD8, and CD4+ and CD8+ T cells were sorted on a FACSAria. As part of a multicenter biomarker study, untreated alopecia areata patients were recruited.

The origin of this receptor is a human donor with alopecia areata. Rearrangement joined TRBV7-8 to TRBJ1-1; the D segment could be TRBD1, given 5 matching bases. Specimen: CD4+ Tregs sorted from blood. The CDR3 sequence is CASSLVAGPTEAFF. The DNA sequence is given as TGTGCCAGCAGCTTAGTGGCAGGGCCCACTGAAGCTTTCTTT. The full variable domain, with segments outside the CDR3 supplied by the reference TRBV7-8 and TRBJ1-1 proteins, appears as GAGVSQSPRYKVAKRGQDVALRCDPISGHVSLFWYQQALGQGPEFLTYFQNEAQLDKSGLPSDRFFAERPEGSVSTLKIQRTQQEDSAVYLCASSLVAGPTEAFFGQGTRLTVV.